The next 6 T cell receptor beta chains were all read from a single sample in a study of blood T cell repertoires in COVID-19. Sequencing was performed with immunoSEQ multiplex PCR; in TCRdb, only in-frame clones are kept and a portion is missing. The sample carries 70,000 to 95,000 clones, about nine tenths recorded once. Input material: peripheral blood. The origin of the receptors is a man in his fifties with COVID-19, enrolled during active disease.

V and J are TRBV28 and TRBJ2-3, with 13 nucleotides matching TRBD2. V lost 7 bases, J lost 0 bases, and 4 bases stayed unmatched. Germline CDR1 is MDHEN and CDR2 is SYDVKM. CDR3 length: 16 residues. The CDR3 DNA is TGTGCCAGCACCCTGACTAGCGGGAGGAGCACAGATACGCAGTATTTT. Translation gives CASTLTSGRSTDTQYF.

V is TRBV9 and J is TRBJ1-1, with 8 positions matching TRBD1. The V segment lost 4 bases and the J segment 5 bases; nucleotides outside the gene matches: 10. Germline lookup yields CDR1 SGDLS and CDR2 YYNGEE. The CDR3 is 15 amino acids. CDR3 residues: CASSPHGQGGTEAFF. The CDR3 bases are TGTGCCAGCAGCCCGCACGGACAGGGTGGAACTGAAGCTTTCTTT.

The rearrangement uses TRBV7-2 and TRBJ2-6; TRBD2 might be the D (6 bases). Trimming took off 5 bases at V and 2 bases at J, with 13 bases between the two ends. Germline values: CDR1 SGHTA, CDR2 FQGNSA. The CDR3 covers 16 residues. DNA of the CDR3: TGTGCCAGCAGCCCGGAGCTAGCGCCTGGGGCCAACGTCCTGACTTTC. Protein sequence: CASSPELAPGANVLTF.

The CDR3 sequence: CASSYSAGRADTQYF. In DNA, the CDR3 is TGTGCCAGCAGTTACTCTGCGGGACGGGCAGATACGCAGTATTTT. The J gene is TRBJ2-3, the V gene TRBV6-5, with D possibly matching TRBD2 (6 bases). Germline lookup yields CDR1 MNHEY and CDR2 SVGAGI. The CDR3 runs to 15 residues. Trimming took 0 bases from V and 4 from J, leaving 11 bases between them.

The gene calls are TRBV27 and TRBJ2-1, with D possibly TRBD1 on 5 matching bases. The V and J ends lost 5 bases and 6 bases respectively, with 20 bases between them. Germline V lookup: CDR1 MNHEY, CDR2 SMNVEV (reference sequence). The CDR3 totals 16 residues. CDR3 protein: CASSPWLQGDSNEQFF. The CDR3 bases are TGTGCCAGCAGTCCTTGGCTGCAGGGCGATAGCAATGAGCAGTTCTTC.

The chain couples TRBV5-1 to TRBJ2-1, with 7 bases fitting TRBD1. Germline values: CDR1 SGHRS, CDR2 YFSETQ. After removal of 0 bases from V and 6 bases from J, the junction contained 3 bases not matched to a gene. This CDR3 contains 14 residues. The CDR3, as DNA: TGCGCCAGCAGCTTGGGACAGGGAGTCAATGAGCAGTTCTTC. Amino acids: CASSLGQGVNEQFF.